What follows are 27 T cell receptor beta chains derived from one specimen sequenced in a study of beta chain features in type 1 diabetes. The sequenced template was cDNA made from the entire isolated RNA. The method was immunoSEQ multiplex PCR; TCRdb's version includes in-frame clones alone and lacks a portion of them. The profile shows 120,000 to 150,000 clones, less than 15% of them singletons. General observations from the study: Shortening that was moderate but significant affected the TCRB CDR3s of Type 1 diabetes patients in all four CD4+ subsets.

Antigen specificity for these receptors is unknown. Sequencing input: central memory CD4+ T cells from blood. These receptor sequences come from a man between 18 and 29 years old with type 1 diabetes.

Turning to this clone: This sample includes further DNA sequences coding for the same CDR3. V and J are TRBV6-5 and TRBJ2-7, with D uncertain. The CDR3 runs to 15 residues. Trimming cost V 0 bases and J 0 bases, with 9 bases left between them. Germline V gives CDR1 MNHEY, CDR2 SVGAGI. This CDR3 reads CASSYSSVGSYEQYF. CDR3 bases: TGTGCCAGCAGTTACTCGAGTGTCGGCTCCTACGAGCAGTACTTC.

V gene TRBV19 combines with J gene TRBJ2-2; D might be TRBD1 or TRBD2, each matching 5 bases. V dropped 5 bases and J dropped 7 bases, with 20 bases sitting between them. This CDR3 has 16 amino acids. Germline CDR1 reads LNHDA; CDR2 reads SQIVND (reference sequence). The CDR3 region has the DNA TGTGCCAGTAGTCCGGTGGACACCGGAGGTGGCGGGGAGCTGTTTTTT. Translating it yields CASSPVDTGGGGELFF.

The gene calls are TRBV10-3 and TRBJ1-1; TRBD1 matches at 9 bases. This CDR3 contains 13 residues. CDR1 and CDR2 from the germline V gene are ENHRY and SYGVKD. V lost 7 bases to trimming and J lost 5 bases; unmatched junction nucleotides: 5. The CDR3 DNA sequence: TGTGCCATCAAGGGACAGGGTGGGACTGAAGCTTTCTTT. Translation gives CAIKGQGGTEAFF.

The chain has TRBV28 and TRBJ1-1; 7 nucleotides line up with TRBD1. Trimming at V came to 7 bases and at J to 1 base, leaving 6 bases not matched to a gene. Germline loops: CDR1 MDHEN, CDR2 SYDVKM. The CDR3 has 14 amino acids. CDR3 sequence (DNA): TGTGCCAGCAAGTCCGGGACAGAGAACACTGAAGCTTTCTTT. Amino acids: CASKSGTENTEAFF.

Many counts were recorded for this clone. This sequence joins TRBV4-1 and TRBJ2-1, with 9 bases fitting TRBD2. The germline gives CDR1 MGHRA, CDR2 YSYEKL. The length of the CDR3 is 16 residues. With V trimmed by 0 bases and J by 7 bases, 7 bases remained unmatched. The CDR3 is CASSQDPGGGANEQFF. CDR3 sequence (DNA): TGCGCCAGCAGCCAAGACCCCGGCGGGGGGGCAAATGAGCAGTTCTTC.

In this sample, this clone turned up a few times. The chain joins TRBV11-2 to TRBJ1-1; possible D gene TRBD1, 6 bases. The CDR3 totals 15 residues. V lost 5 bases to trimming and J lost 0 bases, with 13 bases between them. CDR1 SGHAT and CDR2 FQNNGV come from the germline V gene. The CDR3 region is CASSPGQKLNTEAFF. The CDR3 bases are TGTGCCAGCAGCCCAGGACAGAAGCTGAACACTGAAGCTTTCTTT.

This clone has a handful of counts. This chain's CDR3 is CASSLGQGNEQYF. The CDR3 DNA sequence: TGTGCCAGCAGCTTAGGGCAGGGAAACGAGCAGTACTTC. The J gene is TRBJ2-7, the V gene TRBV7-8, with D possibly TRBD1 on 5 matching bases. The CDR3 is 13 amino acids. Germline V gives CDR1 SGHVS, CDR2 FQNEAQ. V was pared by 1 base and J by 5 bases, with 9 bases between.

This rearrangement joins TRBV7-6 to TRBJ2-5; no reliable D call. The CDR3 spans 14 residues. Germline values: CDR1 SGHVS, CDR2 FNYEAQ. V lost 0 bases and J 1 base, leaving 6 bases between the germline ends. CDR3 nucleotide sequence: TGTGCCAGCAGCTTAGCGATCCTCCAAGAGACCCAGTACTTC. This encodes CASSLAILQETQYF.

The J gene is TRBJ2-5, the V gene TRBV29-1, with no clear D. Germline V lookup: CDR1 SQVTM, CDR2 ANQGSEA. The CDR3 sequence is 12 residues long. The ends were cut back, 1 base at V and 9 bases at J, with 12 bases in the middle. The CDR3: CSVEGGGWAQYF. The CDR3 DNA reads TGCAGCGTTGAAGGGGGTGGGTGGGCCCAGTACTTC.

This clone was counted at least ten times. This chain uses TRBV7-9 with TRBJ1-2; TRBD1 might be the D (5 bases). V dropped 5 bases and J dropped 5 bases, with 9 bases sitting between them. Germline V gene sequence: CDR1 SEHNR, CDR2 FQNEAQ (reference sequence). The CDR3 totals 12 residues. Written as DNA, the CDR3 is TGTGCCAGCAGCCCAGACAGATATGGCTACACCTTC. This codes for CASSPDRYGYTF. Full variable domain (missing parts from reference TRBV7-9 and TRBJ1-2): DTGVSQNPRHKITKRGQNVTFRCDPISEHNRLYWYRQTLGQGPEFLTYFQNEAQLEKSRLLSDRFSAERPKGSFSTLEIQRTEQGDSAMYLCASSPDRYGYTFGSGTRLTVV.

V gene TRBV4-1 combines with J gene TRBJ1-2, with TRBD1 as a possible D gene (5 bases). Germline loops: CDR1 MGHRA, CDR2 YSYEKL. The V end was cut by 2 bases, the J end by 2 bases, with 18 bases between. This CDR3 has 17 residues. Written as DNA, the CDR3 is TGCGCCAGCAGCCAACCTCACATTCGGAGGGACAACTATGGCTACACCTTC. Translating gives CASSQPHIRRDNYGYTF.

A note on this clone: The same CDR3 is also encoded by other DNA sequences in this sample. The rearrangement uses TRBV4-1 and TRBJ2-1; no clear D gene. Germline V gives CDR1 MGHRA, CDR2 YSYEKL. The CDR3 runs to 16 residues. V lost 1 base and J 0 bases, leaving 10 bases between the germline ends. The CDR3 nucleotides are TGCGCCAGCAGCCAAGTGGACCTTATCTCCTACAATGAGCAGTTCTTC. This codes for CASSQVDLISYNEQFF.

This clone turned up a few times. This sequence joins TRBV18 and TRBJ1-4, with 8 positions matching TRBD1. From germline, CDR1 is KGHSH and CDR2 LQKENI. V dropped 3 bases and J dropped 10; count of bases not matched to a gene: 13. The CDR3 covers 16 residues. Here the CDR3 DNA reads TGTGCCAGCTCACCCAGTTCCGGGCAGGGGGCGCGAAAACTGTTTTTT. Amino acid sequence: CASSPSSGQGARKLFF.

This clone was observed many times. The rearrangement joins TRBV21-1 to TRBJ2-7; the table gives TRBD2 as D, unverified against the DNA. TRBV21-1 is a pseudogene. The CDR3 is 15 amino acids. CDR3 sequence (DNA): TGTGCCAGCAGCAAAGCAGGCGGGAGAAACTACGAGCAGTACTTC. It encodes CASSKAGGRNYEQYF.

Concerning this clone: An end of the junction differs from the germline gene, which may be a read error. The V and J genes are TRBV7-7 and TRBJ2-5; 7 nucleotides align to TRBD1. CDR3 length: 15 amino acids. In germline, CDR1 is SSHAT, CDR2 FNYEAQ (reference sequence). The CDR3 spells CASSSGDSSQETQYF. The CDR3 nucleotides read TGTGCTAGCAGCTCAGGGGACAGCTCACAAGAGACCCAGTACTTC.

This chain uses TRBV9 with TRBJ2-2; 9 bases line up with TRBD1. CDR1 is SGDLS, CDR2 YYNGEE, per germline. V lost 2 bases to trimming and J lost 3 bases; unmatched junction nucleotides: 11. The CDR3 runs 18 residues. This chain's CDR3 is CASSVPGQGKIDTGELFF. DNA for the CDR3: TGTGCCAGCAGCGTCCCCGGACAGGGGAAAATAGACACCGGGGAGCTGTTTTTT.

The V gene is TRBV6-5, the J gene TRBJ2-3; D unclear. Trimming took 9 bases from V and 2 from J, leaving 9 bases between them. This CDR3 spans 12 amino acids. Germline-derived CDR1 and CDR2 are MNHEY and SVGAGI. The CDR3 sequence is CASRRSTDTQYF. Here the CDR3 DNA reads TGTGCCAGTCGACGGTCCACAGATACGCAGTATTTT.

This sequence joins TRBV6-5 and TRBJ2-1; tentatively, D is TRBD2 (5 bases). Trimming removed 5 bases from V and 1 base from J, with 12 bases in between. Germline loops: CDR1 MNHEY, CDR2 SVGAGI. CDR3 length: 15 amino acids. The CDR3 loop reads CASSTTPGSYNEQFF. The CDR3 bases are TGTGCCAGCAGTACGACCCCGGGGTCCTACAATGAGCAGTTCTTC.

This clone was counted between two and nine times. Written as DNA, the CDR3 is TGCGCCAGCAGCTTGGTTCCGGGTGAAGCTTTCTTT. Amino acid sequence: CASSLVPGEAFF. The chain has TRBV5-1 and TRBJ1-1; D is undetermined. Trimming shortened V by 0 bases and J by 7 bases, and 7 bases separated the two germline ends. The CDR3 runs to 12 residues. Per the germline V gene, CDR1 is SGHRS and CDR2 is YFSETQ. The full variable domain, its missing parts supplied by reference TRBV5-1 and TRBJ1-1, is KAGVTQTPRYLIKTRGQQVTLSCSPISGHRSVSWYQQTPGQGLQFLFEYFSETQRNKGNFPGRFSGRQFSNSRSEMNVSTLELGDSALYLCASSLVPGEAFFGQGTRLTVV.

The CDR3 nucleotides read TGTGCCAGCATGTCGGGACAGGGGGCACGAGGCTACACCTTC. It encodes CASMSGQGARGYTF. J is TRBJ1-2 and V is TRBV28; TRBD1 matches at 12 bases. The germline gives CDR1 MDHEN, CDR2 SYDVKM. The CDR3 totals 14 residues. The ends lost 7 bases at V and 8 bases at J; junction bases unmatched: 8.

V is TRBV28 and J is TRBJ2-6; D gene uncertain. Germline V gene lookup returns CDR1 MDHEN and CDR2 SYDVKM. Trimming stripped 6 bases from V and 2 bases from J, with 5 bases between. This CDR3 has 13 amino acids. CDR3 nucleotides: TGTGCCAGCAGGCCCCCTGGGGCCAACGTCCTGACTTTC. It specifies CASRPPGANVLTF.

This chain joins TRBV2 and TRBJ1-1, with TRBD1 matching 8 bases. The trim removed 6 bases at V and 8 bases at J, leaving 8 bases unmatched. This CDR3 region has 13 residues. Germline CDR1 reads SNHLY; CDR2 reads FYNNEI. In DNA, the CDR3 is TGTGCCAGCAGGGAGGACAGGGCTGGAGAAGCTTTCTTT. This codes for CASREDRAGEAFF.

This clone appeared once. The chain joins TRBV6-1 to TRBJ2-1, with TRBD2 identical over 7 bases. Germline-derived CDR1 and CDR2 are MNHNS and SASEGT. The junction had 9 bases not matched to a gene; V was cut back by 7 bases and J by 9 bases. This CDR3 contains 13 residues. The DNA of the CDR3 is TGTGCCAGCACCTCGCAGAGGGAGGGTGAGCAGTTCTTC. Translating it yields CASTSQREGEQFF.

This clone showed up just a few times. CDR3 DNA sequence: TGTGCCAGCAGGTCGGGACAGTCCAATCAGCCCCAGCATTTT. This translates into CASRSGQSNQPQHF. The genes are TRBV6-6 and TRBJ1-5, with 7 bases lining up with TRBD1. Per germline, CDR1 MNHNY and CDR2 SVGAGI (reference sequence). The CDR3 contains 14 residues. V lost 6 bases, J lost 3 bases, and 5 bases stayed unmatched.

There are many counts of this clone. This rearrangement joins TRBV18 to TRBJ1-1; D is uncertain. CDR1 KGHSH and CDR2 LQKENI come from the germline V gene. The CDR3 covers 13 residues. The ends were cut back, 6 bases at V and 0 bases at J, with 8 bases in the middle. In DNA form, the CDR3 reads TGTGCCAGCTCCACCCCTTTGAACACTGAAGCTTTCTTT. Encoded protein: CASSTPLNTEAFF.

This clone was seen only a few times. The chain combines TRBV5-4 with TRBJ2-7; D unclear. The CDR3 loop spans 14 amino acids. Germline V gene lookup returns CDR1 SGHNT and CDR2 YYREEE (reference sequence). V was trimmed by 1 base and J by 1 base, leaving 9 bases between them. CDR3 coding DNA: TGTGCCAGCAGCTTGAGATTGTCGTCCTACGAGCAGTACTTC. Protein product: CASSLRLSSYEQYF.

V is TRBV28 and J is TRBJ2-1, with D hard to call. Trimming cost V 5 bases and J 10 bases, with 6 bases left between them. Germline values: CDR1 MDHEN, CDR2 SYDVKM. This CDR3 has 10 amino acids. The CDR3 sequence: CASSITEQFF. The DNA for the CDR3 is TGTGCCAGCAGTATTACAGAGCAGTTCTTC.